These 18 T cell receptor beta chains originate from one sample sequenced in a study of blood T cell repertoires in COVID-19. The repertoire was sequenced with immunoSEQ multiplex PCR; TCRdb's copy has only in-frame clones and lacks some. Among about 95,000 clones, about 89% were seen once, and the ten largest hold over 3.5%. The sample was peripheral blood. The source is a woman between 50 and 59 years old in a cohort sampled during active COVID-19.

V usage is TRBV11-2 and J usage is TRBJ2-1; TRBD1 matches at 10 bases. The CDR3 loop spans 16 amino acids. The junction had 8 bases not matched to a gene; V was cut back by 0 bases and J by 9 bases. Germline V gene sequence: CDR1 SGHAT, CDR2 FQNNGV. The CDR3 loop reads CASSLDRDRGYREQFF. The CDR3 nucleotides are TGTGCCAGCAGCTTAGATAGGGACAGGGGTTACCGTGAGCAGTTCTTC.

Here the CDR3 reads CASSQDRWQGLNTGELFF. The CDR3 bases are TGTGCCAGCAGCCAAGATCGCTGGCAGGGGCTGAACACCGGGGAGCTGTTTTTT. The chain has TRBV14 and TRBJ2-2; perhaps TRBD1 as D (6 bases). This CDR3 contains 18 residues. Looked up from germline, CDR1 is SGHDN and CDR2 is FVKESK. Between the trimmed V and J ends, which lost 0 bases and 1 base, there was a span of 15 bases.

In its sample, this clone ranks as medium-sized. The genes are TRBV7-9 and TRBJ2-7; no clear D. CDR1 is SEHNR and CDR2 is FQNEAQ in the germline V gene (reference sequence). V was cut by 1 base and J by 7 bases, with 14 bases left in between. The CDR3 consists of 14 residues. This CDR3 is CASSLDELPPEQYF. In DNA, the CDR3 is TGTGCCAGCAGCTTAGATGAACTACCTCCTGAGCAGTACTTC.

This chain joins TRBV19 and TRBJ1-1; the match to TRBD1 covers 8 bases. The V gene's germline CDR1 is LNHDA and CDR2 SQIVND (reference sequence). V lost 1 base, J lost 9 bases, and 4 bases stayed unmatched. The CDR3 contains 13 residues. CDR3 bases: TGTGCCAGTAGTATAGCGGACAGGGTGAAAGCTTTCTTT. Translation: CASSIADRVKAFF.

J is TRBJ2-3 and V is TRBV6-5; 11 bases are shared with TRBD2. Trimming at V came to 4 bases and at J to 6 bases, leaving 9 bases not matched to a gene. Per germline, CDR1 MNHEY and CDR2 SVGAGI. CDR3 length: 16 residues. CDR3 sequence: CASSSSGASGRDTQYF. The CDR3 coding sequence is TGTGCCAGCAGTTCCTCCGGGGCTAGCGGGAGGGATACGCAGTATTTT.

The chain has TRBV10-3 and TRBJ2-5; D is possibly TRBD1 (6 bases). The CDR3 is 14 amino acids. Germline V gene lookup returns CDR1 ENHRY and CDR2 SYGVKD. Trimming pared 4 bases from V and 2 bases from J, leaving 11 bases between. This CDR3 is CAISAGQRQETQYF. The CDR3 region has the DNA TGTGCCATCAGTGCAGGACAGAGACAAGAGACCCAGTACTTC.

The V and J genes are TRBV19 and TRBJ1-5; maybe TRBD1 (5 bases). The germline V gene has CDR1 LNHDA and CDR2 SQIVND (reference sequence). The V end lost 10 bases, the J end lost 0 bases, and 19 bases lay between the germline ends. CDR3 length: 16 amino acids. CDR3 in DNA: TGTGCCACAGCATCTTCAGGGTGGTATAGCAATCAGCCCCAGCATTTT. It encodes CATASSGWYSNQPQHF.

This chain uses TRBV29-1 with TRBJ2-2; possible D gene TRBD1, 5 bases. V dropped 7 bases and J dropped 0 bases, with 12 bases sitting between them. The germline CDR1 and CDR2 sequences are SQVTM and ANQGSEA. The CDR3 is made up of 14 amino acids. CDR3 DNA: TGCAGCGCCATAAGGACATCGAACACCGGGGAGCTGTTTTTT. Its translation is CSAIRTSNTGELFF.

V gene TRBV4-2 combines with J gene TRBJ2-3; 9 bases fit TRBD2. Germline-derived CDR1 and CDR2 are LGHNA and YNFKEQ. The CDR3 spans 17 residues. V dropped 0 bases and J dropped 2; count of bases not matched to a gene: 6. CDR3 region: CASSQDRLADYTDTQYF. CDR3 DNA: TGTGCCAGCAGCCAAGATCGACTAGCGGACTACACAGATACGCAGTATTTT.

The chain carries TRBV6-5 and TRBJ2-3, with D possibly being TRBD1 (5 bases). Germline loops: CDR1 MNHEY, CDR2 SVGAGI. The ends were cut back, 6 bases at V and 1 base at J, with 14 bases in the middle. The CDR3 totals 15 residues. Written as DNA, the CDR3 is TGTGCCAGCAGACCCCTAGACAGTCGCACAGATACGCAGTATTTT. Its translation: CASRPLDSRTDTQYF.

This clone was detected once. One end of the junction is discordant with germline, which a read error may explain. This chain uses TRBV28 with TRBJ2-1, with D perhaps matching TRBD2 (6 bases). Germline lookup yields CDR1 MDHEN and CDR2 SYDVKM. This CDR3 region has 11 residues. Here the CDR3 DNA reads TGTGCCAGCAGTTATCGACTAGATCGGGTCTTC. Protein: CASSYRLDRVF.

This chain links TRBV7-9 with TRBJ2-3; possibly TRBD1 for D (5 bases). This CDR3 region has 15 residues. The germline CDR1 and CDR2 sequences are SEHNR and FQNEAQ (reference sequence). V was shortened by 3 bases and J by 2 bases, with 12 bases between the two germline ends. DNA for the CDR3: TGTGCCAGCAGCTTCCTAGGGGCTACCACAGATACGCAGTATTTT. It translates to CASSFLGATTDTQYF.

The chain joins TRBV28 to TRBJ2-3; TRBD2 matches at 8 bases. The CDR3 has 15 amino acids. V lost 5 bases and J lost 1; bases outside the gene matches: 5. The germline V gene encodes CDR1 MDHEN and CDR2 SYDVKM. The CDR3 sequence: CASSDSGGGTDTQYF. In DNA, the CDR3 is TGTGCCAGCAGTGACTCGGGGGGGGGCACAGATACGCAGTATTTT.

This clone was counted once. The J gene is TRBJ1-5, the V gene TRBV19; no clear D. CDR3 length equals 16 residues. CDR1 is LNHDA and CDR2 is SQIVND in the germline V gene (reference sequence). Between the trimmed V and J ends, which lost 0 bases and 0 bases, there was a span of 9 bases. CDR3 nucleotides: TGTGCCAGTAGTATAGATCCGGGTTATAGCAATCAGCCCCAGCATTTT. This encodes CASSIDPGYSNQPQHF.

This chain joins TRBV5-6 and TRBJ2-7, with 8 bases matching TRBD1. Germline values: CDR1 SGHDT, CDR2 YYEEEE. The length of the CDR3 is 13 residues. V was pared by 4 bases and J by 6 bases, with 6 bases of the junction left unmatched. This CDR3 is CASSRGQALEQYF. The CDR3 coding sequence is TGTGCCAGCAGCAGGGGACAGGCCCTCGAGCAGTACTTC.

CDR3 in amino acids: CASSTGLAGTDTQYF. CDR3 bases: TGTGCCAGCAGCACGGGACTAGCGGGAACAGATACGCAGTATTTT. This chain connects TRBV5-8 to TRBJ2-3, with 13 bases matching TRBD2. V shed 4 bases and J 3 bases; nucleotides not matched to a gene: 2. The CDR3 consists of 15 residues. The germline gives CDR1 SGHTS, CDR2 YDEGEE. Full variable domain (missing parts from reference TRBV5-8 and TRBJ2-3): EAGVTQSPTHLIKTRGQQATLRCSPISGHTSVYWYQQALGLGLQFLLWYDEGEERNRGNFPPRFSGRQFPNYSSELNVNALELEDSALYLCASSTGLAGTDTQYFGPGTRLTVL.

This clone was counted a single time. The chain combines TRBV28 with TRBJ1-2; no definite D call. From germline, CDR1 is MDHEN and CDR2 SYDVKM. This CDR3 has 14 residues. V lost 3 bases and J lost 0, with 8 bases in between. This chain's CDR3 is CASSFDGANYGYTF. For the CDR3, the DNA is TGTGCCAGCAGTTTCGACGGAGCTAACTATGGCTACACCTTC.

The chain combines TRBV5-1 with TRBJ2-7; 8 bases agree with TRBD1. Trimming at V came to 0 bases and at J to 9 bases, leaving 14 bases not matched to a gene. The CDR3 loop spans 16 amino acids. The germline V gene encodes CDR1 SGHRS and CDR2 YFSETQ. CDR3: CASSLANDRGVHWQYF. The CDR3 DNA sequence: TGCGCCAGCAGCTTGGCCAACGACAGGGGAGTGCATTGGCAGTACTTC.